This T cell receptor beta chain was identified during a study of shared clonotypes between healthy human individuals. As concerns this clone: As yet, its antigen is unknown.

The germline CDR1 and CDR2 sequences are SGHVS and FNYEAQ. This CDR3 comprises 17 residues. Trimming removed 5 bases from V and 1 base from J; junction bases left unmatched: 9. Positively selected for CCR7, the CD45RO-negative cells used as naive CD8 cells excluded terminally differentiated effector memory CD45RA+ cells. Per sorted-subset replicate PCR, input was approximately 180 ng DNA, representing around 29,000 T cell genomes. Data came from immunoSEQ multiplex PCR; TCRdb stores just in-frame clones and leaves some out. This table holds some 2,000,000 clones, approximately 94% found once. Study observations and caveats: An effect of sequencing depth on clonotype sharing among donors was expected. Across a handful of donors, naive CD4 shared 5% to 6.5%, naive CD8 over 3%, memory CD4 roughly 2.5%, memory CD8 over 0.3%.

Sequences were obtained from naive CD8+ T cells sorted from blood. This chain uses TRBV7-6 with TRBJ1-5, with 9 bases aligning to TRBD1. This sequence was found in a man younger than 30 in good health. The CDR3 protein is CASSDRTGAISNQPQHF. CDR3 DNA sequence: TGTGCCAGCAGCGACCGGACAGGGGCTATCAGCAATCAGCCCCAGCATTTT.